The rows below give T cell receptor beta chains drawn from one sample of a study of a mutant IDH1 vaccine in newly diagnosed glioma. These receptors lack a known antigen. This table comes from immunoSEQ multiplex PCR, and its TCRdb copy is limited to in-frame clones, with some not included. The repertoire holds approximately 31,000 clones, with 80% to 85% as singletons. The input for sequencing was PBMCs, taken from a glioma patient whose treatment included an IDH1 peptide vaccine. The source of these receptors is a man aged 30 to 45 with glioma. CDR3s include the opening cysteine and the closing phenylalanine or tryptophan. The order of the fields is J gene, clone size, D gene, V gene, CDR3 protein, CDR3 DNA. The D gene is left open where the match is weak. Clone sizes are given selectively: once, few, many, or a class where the clone is expanded.

J gene: TRBJ2-1
clone size: .
D gene: TRBD1
V gene: TRBV5-1
CDR3 protein: CASSSGQGDNEQFF
CDR3 DNA: TGCGCCAGCAGCTCGGGACAGGGGGACAATGAGCAGTTCTTC

J gene: TRBJ2-3
clone size: .
D gene: .
V gene: TRBV7-2
CDR3 protein: CASSRWGYTQYF
CDR3 DNA: TGTGCCAGCAGTCGCTGGGGGTATACGCAGTATTTT

J gene: TRBJ2-7
clone size: few
D gene: .
V gene: TRBV25-1
CDR3 protein: CASSEDSGSYEQYF
CDR3 DNA: TGTGCCAGCAGTGAGGATAGCGGAAGCTACGAGCAGTACTTC

J gene: TRBJ2-2
clone size: .
D gene: .
V gene: TRBV7-2
CDR3 protein: CASTPRRTGGTGELFF
CDR3 DNA: TGTGCCAGCACCCCACGTAGGACCGGAGGCACCGGGGAGCTGTTTTTT

J gene: TRBJ2-7
clone size: .
D gene: .
V gene: TRBV5-4
CDR3 protein: CASSSGLDSYEQYF
CDR3 DNA: TGTGCCAGCAGCTCTGGACTCGACTCCTACGAGCAGTACTTC

J gene: TRBJ1-4
clone size: .
D gene: .
V gene: TRBV30
CDR3 protein: CAWSVLQVNDPDEKLFF
CDR3 DNA: TGTGCCTGGAGTGTACTGCAGGTTAACGACCCCGATGAAAAACTGTTTTTT

J gene: TRBJ1-4
clone size: few
D gene: .
V gene: TRBV6-1
CDR3 protein: CASSEGGTEKLFF
CDR3 DNA: TGTGCCAGCAGTGAAGGGGGTACTGAAAAACTGTTTTTT

J gene: TRBJ2-7
clone size: .
D gene: TRBD1
V gene: TRBV18
CDR3 protein: CASSPSTGEGNEQYF
CDR3 DNA: TGTGCCAGCTCGCCCTCGACAGGGGAAGGGAACGAGCAGTACTTC

J gene: TRBJ2-7
clone size: .
D gene: .
V gene: TRBV9
CDR3 protein: CASGLGGEQYF
CDR3 DNA: TGTGCCAGCGGATTAGGGGGGGAGCAGTACTTC

J gene: TRBJ2-5
clone size: once
D gene: TRBD1
V gene: TRBV11-3
CDR3 protein: CASSVGGQGETQYF
CDR3 DNA: TGTGCCAGCAGCGTAGGCGGACAGGGAGAGACCCAGTACTTC

J gene: TRBJ2-7
clone size: .
D gene: TRBD1
V gene: TRBV6-1
CDR3 protein: CASSIRDRNYEQYF
CDR3 DNA: TGTGCCAGCAGTATCCGGGACAGGAACTACGAGCAGTACTTC

J gene: TRBJ2-5
clone size: .
D gene: .
V gene: TRBV15
CDR3 protein: CATRGVGLETQYF
CDR3 DNA: TGTGCCACCAGGGGTGTAGGGCTGGAGACCCAGTACTTC

J gene: TRBJ2-7
clone size: .
D gene: .
V gene: TRBV5-5
CDR3 protein: CASSFDRTTYEQYF
CDR3 DNA: TGTGCCAGCAGCTTCGACAGGACTACCTACGAGCAGTACTTC

J gene: TRBJ1-2
clone size: .
D gene: .
V gene: TRBV29-1
CDR3 protein: CSVEGGAKSAGGYTF
CDR3 DNA: TGCAGCGTTGAGGGGGGCGCGAAATCGGCGGGGGGCTACACCTTC

J gene: TRBJ2-7
clone size: .
D gene: .
V gene: TRBV30
CDR3 protein: CAWHRVGYEQYF
CDR3 DNA: TGTGCCTGGCACAGGGTGGGGTACGAGCAGTACTTC

J gene: TRBJ1-2
clone size: .
D gene: .
V gene: TRBV28
CDR3 protein: CASQAGNYGYTF
CDR3 DNA: TGTGCGTCTCAGGCCGGAAACTATGGCTACACCTTC

J gene: TRBJ1-4
clone size: .
D gene: .
V gene: TRBV28
CDR3 protein: CASSANRGLPNEKLFF
CDR3 DNA: TGTGCCAGCAGTGCAAATAGGGGACTACCTAATGAAAAACTGTTTTTT

J gene: TRBJ2-2
clone size: .
D gene: TRBD2
V gene: TRBV4-3
CDR3 protein: CASSHRGGEFTGELFF
CDR3 DNA: TGCGCCAGCAGCCACCGGGGGGGGGAATTCACCGGGGAGCTGTTTTTT